This TCR beta chain derives from a study of cytomegalovirus exposure and HLA in healthy donors (dated by TCRdb to the late 2010s). Context from the whole study: An earlier analysis of approximately 640 of the donors reported approximately 270 Gb of sequence data and 120 million or so unique TCR beta sequences from 150 million to 200 million T cells. Roughly 310 gigabases of sequencing data and tens of millions of unique TCR sequences were included in an early release covering about 600 HLA-typed donors. Among the roughly 410 genotyped donors, around 81% belonged to the genetic ancestry cluster associated with self-reported Caucasian donors. The study aimed to test whether signatures of past pathogen exposure could be identified by cataloging public T cell receptors. The T cell repertoires of 550 to 850 subjects were profiled by immunosequencing and related to cytomegalovirus serostatus. In addition to the first cohort of roughly 670 subjects, a separate validation cohort of 100 to 150 different subjects was used. High-throughput TCR immunosequencing, statistical association of individual TCRs with disease status, and machine learning were combined to predict cytomegalovirus infection status. A later analysis re-analyzed previously published TCR beta repertoires from 600 to 850 donors and added high-resolution HLA genotyping to study TCR occurrence patterns. Rather than drawing on any new phenotypic data, the later analysis identified candidate immune exposures from TCR beta sequences and the way those sequences occurred across donors. To decide whether each TCR beta V gene segment behaved as functional or pseudogenic, an earlier analysis of approximately 620 of the donors relied on high-throughput TCR beta sequencing. Donor age, sex, ethnicity and CMV serostatus were collected together with the repertoire data. A later genetic analysis took genome-wide SNP genotypes for about three fifths of the 666 donors and used that subset as a discovery cohort. Every repertoire in the discovery cohort had been generated on one and the same sequencing platform. Both class I and class II loci were covered by HLA typing, at four-digit resolution. Typing coverage varied by locus: 629-630 donors for A, B, C, DRB1 and DQB1; approximately 520 for DQA1; approximately 570 for DPA1; approximately 490 for DPB1. Four to six DR-DQ haplotypes were handled as single units for association and clustering, since linkage in the cohort was strong. Among roughly 400 genotyped donors of the cohort, an average of approximately 240,000 unique TCR beta nucleotide sequences was sequenced per donor, of which 15% to 20% were non-productive.

Findings and caveats that apply to the study as a whole: In the study, some 180 TCR beta chains were listed as associated with cytomegalovirus. When HLA alleles, especially DR and DQ, strongly co-occurred, attributing TCR associations to individual alleles was difficult. CMV serostatus was the only immune exposure information available for the cohort. In a later analysis, 16,951 TCR beta sequences were associated with specific HLA alleles at a false discovery rate of 0.05. Cytomegalovirus status was reported to be diagnosed by the classifier with high specificity and sensitivity in both the original and validation cohorts. Correlated functional status among segregating V segments might be attributable to linkage disequilibrium, but an unknown experimental factor could not be ruled out. In a later analysis, HLA-associated TCR beta chains showed more clonal expansion and lower generation probabilities than non-associated chains that were equally common. According to the authors, the approach could potentially be generalized to other disease states and immunological phenotypes. Roughly uniform sequencing depth across donors was assumed in presence/absence analyses, although this assumption may not hold. A later genetic analysis associated a missense DCLRE1C variant with V-gene and J-gene trimming of TCR beta chains, and an independent cohort replicated the association. The earlier analysis of approximately 560 of the donors excluded approximately 15 rarely observed V segments, including chromosome 9 orphons, because counts were too low. In this cohort, only TCR beta chains were sequenced, and detectable features were limited by the absence of alpha or paired-chain data. According to a later genetic analysis, donors in an Asian-associated ancestry cluster had fewer N-insertions in productive TCRs than the roughly 700-donor mean. According to a later analysis, most CMV-associated TCR beta chains appeared to be HLA-restricted, and the HLA associations seemed to be driven largely by CMV exposure. In vitro tests confirmed that a few of the cytomegalovirus-associated TCR beta chains recognize cytomegalovirus antigens. Broadly in line with IMGT annotations, most TCR beta V segments showed up in productive rearrangements about 87% or about 30% of the time in an earlier analysis of several hundred of the donors. A cluster of highly shared sequence variants was judged likely to be a technical artifact of the sequencing pipeline. In a later analysis, the rate of TCR association differed among HLA loci, with DRB1 alleles having the most associated TCRs and HLA-C alleles having the fewest. Because HLA typing was missing for some donors at each locus, association tests included only the typed subset. Some IMGT-functional V segments, including TRBV6-2 and TRBV6-3, could not be distinguished by the 87-base-pair reads and were therefore excluded. Across donors, most TCR sequences were observed very rarely, whereas some public TCRs were present in many individuals. Several of the top co-occurrence clusters appeared to be linked to parvovirus B19, influenza, CMV and Epstein-Barr virus, according to a later analysis. A further reported finding was that TCR beta sequences accurately predicted the HLA-A and HLA-B alleles for most subjects in the first cohort.

A note on this clone: Its antigen specificity is not known. No much larger clonotype is one base removed from it; base qualities were not supplied.

The CDR3 runs 12 residues from the cysteine to the phenylalanine. CDR3 DNA is the only sequence kept; it has 36 bases, read in frame from the first base. The germline ends are 6 bases apart after V is trimmed by 3 bases and J by 3 bases. Per the germline V gene, SGHRS is the CDR1 and YFSETQ is the CDR2. The library was obtained by the immunoSEQ multiplex PCR assay. For the multiplex PCR, a mixture combining 60 forward primers for TCR Vbeta segments and 13 reverse primers for TCR Jbeta segments was used. The CDR3 region of rearranged TCR beta genes was amplified from genomic DNA with a multiplex PCR assay. Amplified TCR beta libraries were sequenced as 87-base-pair reads on the Illumina HiSeq System. As for the original processing: Across the 700 or so repertoires, a later analysis counted about 81 million unique TCR beta chains, 8.5 million to 12 million of which were shared by at least two donors. Raw reads were error-corrected and collapsed into unique sequences with a nearest-neighbor algorithm that merged closely related sequences to remove PCR and sequencing errors. Alignment of CDR3 sequences to IMGT reference sequences was used to assign V, D and J gene segments. Each retained sequence needed at least a six-nucleotide match to both a V gene segment and a J gene segment. Rearrangements were called productive when the CDR3 lacked stop codons and stayed in frame with V and J; all others were non-productive. Following IMGT convention, CDR3 was defined as the stretch from the second conserved V-encoded cysteine up to the conserved J-encoded phenylalanine. The earlier analysis of 587 of the donors excluded sequences that lacked an unambiguous match to a single V gene segment. An earlier analysis of 450 to 650 of the donors called V segments functional above 56.7% productive rearrangements and segregating when the between-donor standard deviation exceeded 5%. A statistical classification framework was developed to diagnose cytomegalovirus status using the catalog of TCR beta chain sequences. A later analysis assigned V and J genes by comparing TCR nucleotide sequences with IMGT/GENE-DB human TR gene sequences. The TCRdist pipeline was used in a later analysis to assign CDR3 sequences and most-parsimonious VDJ recombination scenarios. In a later analysis, each TCR beta chain was defined by its CDR3 amino acid sequence together with its V-gene family, and reads without a unique V-gene family were excluded. To address suspected cross-contamination and a sequencing artifact, a later analysis removed 592 highly shared, low-generation-probability nucleotide sequences. In a later analysis, a clonal expansion index was calculated for each public chain from normalized within-repertoire ranks of inferred template counts. In a later analysis, generation probabilities were computed with a VDJ recombination model fitted to out-of-frame rearrangements, and the resulting probabilities were checked against IGoR. In a later analysis, TCR-TCR, TCR-HLA and TCR-CMV co-occurrence was scored with hypergeometric tests, and a repertoire-size bias correction was applied to TCR pairs. A later analysis estimated false discovery rates by permuting HLA or CMV assignments 20 times. In a later analysis, co-occurring TCRs were grouped using DBSCAN, and TCRdist sequence similarity was added for clustering within HLA-allele-positive subsets. Repertoires with fewer than 30,000 or more than 120,000 public chains were left out of co-occurrence clustering, as were about five repertoires with anomalous nucleotide sharing. Sourced from immuneACCESS, this table was stored by TCRdb with only in-frame sequences that have V and J called. A share of the clones is absent; for the studies checked, an unresolved V gene accounts for under half, and the remainder has no known explanation. The V and J calls and clone size come from that table; D and trimming were worked out from the DNA. This sample is represented by about 190,000 clones; about 81% of them were singletons. About 2.2% of the sample lies in the top ten.

The cohort was made up of approximately 670 healthy bone marrow donors. At the time of sampling, every cohort member was nominally healthy, though immune exposures that went unrecorded were likely present. The donor was CMV seronegative and belonged to the group of 352 seronegative cohort members. A peripheral blood sample was collected from each donor, and TCR beta sequencing was performed on peripheral blood mononuclear cells. The Qiagen DNeasy Blood Extraction Kit was used to extract genomic DNA from the blood cell samples. The specimen sequenced was PBMCs. The TCR comes from a woman in her 30s in good health and CMV-seronegative. The rearranged segments are TRBV5-1 and TRBJ1-1, with a weak D call of TRBD1 (5 bases match). The CDR3 region has the sequence CASSSRDTEAFF. The bases are TGCGCCAGCAGCTCCAGGGACACTGAAGCTTTCTTT.